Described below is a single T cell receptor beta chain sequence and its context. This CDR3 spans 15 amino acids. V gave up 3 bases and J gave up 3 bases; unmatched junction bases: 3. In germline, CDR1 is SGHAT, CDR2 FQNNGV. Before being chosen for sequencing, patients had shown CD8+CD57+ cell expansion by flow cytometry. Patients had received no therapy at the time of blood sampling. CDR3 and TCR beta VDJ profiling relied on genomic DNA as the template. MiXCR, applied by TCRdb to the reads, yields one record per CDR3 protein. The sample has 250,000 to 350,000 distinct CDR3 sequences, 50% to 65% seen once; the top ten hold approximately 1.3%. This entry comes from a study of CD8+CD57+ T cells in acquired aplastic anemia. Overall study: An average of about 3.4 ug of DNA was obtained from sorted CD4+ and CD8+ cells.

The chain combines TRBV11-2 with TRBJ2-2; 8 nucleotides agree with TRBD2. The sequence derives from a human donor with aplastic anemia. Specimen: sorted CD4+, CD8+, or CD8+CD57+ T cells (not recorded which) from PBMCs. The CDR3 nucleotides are TGTGCCAGCAGCTTGTCGGGAGGGCACACCGGGGAGCTGTTTTTT. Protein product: CASSLSGGHTGELFF.